This section outlines one T cell receptor (beta chain) sequence together with its context. Its antigen remains unknown. Assay: immunoSEQ multiplex PCR; the TCRdb copy retains only in-frame clones and omits some. The table has around 180,000 clones, around 89% seen once. These data come from a study of T cell responses to AZD1222 COVID-19 vaccine. Overall study context: Samples with a second dose at about 4 or about 12 weeks were pooled together.

Findings of the study overall: All repertoire sampling was performed exclusively after the peak T cell response. Elevations in Spike-specific TCR breadth and depth followed administration of two AZD1222 doses.

The source of this sequence is an adult in good health. The material was peripheral blood, obtained on day 0 of AZD1222 vaccination.

The CDR3 loop reads CASSHWTSGGDRGTQYF. In DNA form, the CDR3 reads TGTGCCAGCAGCCATTGGACTAGCGGGGGGGATAGGGGTACGCAGTATTTT. The chain uses TRBV3-1 (or the pseudogene TRBV3-2) and TRBJ2-3; 15 bases fit TRBD2. Germline V gene data show CDR1 as LGHDT and CDR2 as YNNKEL (reference sequence). This CDR3 is built from 17 residues. Trimming at V came to 3 bases and at J to 8 bases, leaving 9 bases not matched to a gene.